Shown below are 21 T cell receptor beta chains from a single sample sequenced in a study of shared clonotypes between healthy human individuals. Assay: immunoSEQ multiplex PCR; the TCRdb copy retains only in-frame clones and omits some. The sample records 600,000 to 700,000 clones, roughly 73% being singletons. Sequences were obtained from memory CD4+ T cells sorted from blood. The subset here: CD45RA-negative fraction. Receptor source: a young woman in good health.

The CDR3 nucleotides are TGCGCCAGCAGCTATGAGGGACGGCCGAACACCGGGGAGCTGTTTTTT. This codes for CASSYEGRPNTGELFF. V and J are TRBV5-1 and TRBJ2-2; TRBD1 or TRBD2 may be the D gene (5 bases each). The V gene's germline CDR1 is SGHRS and CDR2 YFSETQ. Trimming removed 3 bases from V and 0 bases from J, with 12 bases in between. The length of the CDR3 is 16 residues.

The J gene is TRBJ2-7, the V gene TRBV21-1. TRBV21-1 is noted as a pseudogene. CDR3 length: 14 residues. The CDR3 nucleotides are TGTGCCAGCAGCAAAGGGGGGAAGGGCTACGAGCAGTACTTC. It specifies CASSKGGKGYEQYF.

This CDR3 reads CASNRGLTGANVLTF. CDR3 DNA sequence: TGTGCCAGCAACAGGGGGTTGACGGGGGCCAACGTCCTGACTTTC. The gene calls are TRBV6-6 and TRBJ2-6, with TRBD1 matching 8 bases. The J segment lost 4 bases and the V segment lost 7 bases, leaving 6 bases of the junction unmatched. CDR3 size: 15 residues. Looked up from germline, CDR1 is MNHNY and CDR2 is SVGAGI (reference sequence).

There are a few counts of this clone. The chain has TRBV9 and TRBJ2-2; D ambiguous. CDR3 length equals 15 residues. Germline lookup yields CDR1 SGDLS and CDR2 YYNGEE. Between the trimmed V and J ends, which lost 0 bases and 3 bases, there was a span of 9 bases. The DNA for the CDR3 is TGTGCCAGCAGCGTAGGGGCCGGATACACCGGGGAGCTGTTTTTT. Translation: CASSVGAGYTGELFF.

V is TRBV28 and J is TRBJ1-3; tentative D call: TRBD1 (5 bases). Germline V CDR1 and CDR2: MDHEN, SYDVKM. The CDR3 spans 16 residues. V gave up 4 bases and J gave up 2 bases, with 15 bases separating them. CDR3 nucleotides: TGTGCCAGCAGTTCTCCTCGCAGGGAGACTGGAAACACCATATATTTT. Residues: CASSSPRRETGNTIYF. The full variable domain, in which reference TRBV28 and TRBJ1-3 provide the parts outside the CDR3, is DVKVTQSSRYLVKRTGEKVFLECVQDMDHENMFWYRQDPGLGLRLIYFSYDVKMKEKGDIPEGYSVSREKKERFSLILESASTNQTSMYLCASSSPRRETGNTIYFGEGSWLTVV.

This clone was detected only once. The chain carries TRBV2 and TRBJ2-6; D is possibly TRBD1 (5 bases). Germline V gives CDR1 SNHLY, CDR2 FYNNEI. The CDR3 extends over 15 amino acids. V shed 8 bases and J shed 1 base, with 12 bases lying between them. The CDR3 DNA reads TGTGCCAGCGGACAAGCCGATTCTGGGGCCAACGTCCTGACTTTC. As protein: CASGQADSGANVLTF.

The chain joins TRBV9 to TRBJ1-3; D call uncertain. V lost 4 bases, J lost 1 base, and 12 bases lay in between. This CDR3 is 15 amino acids long. Germline V CDR1 and CDR2: SGDLS, YYNGEE. In nucleotides, the CDR3 is TGTGCCAGCAGCCTCCGGTCAGGATCTGGAAACACCATATATTTT. Translating it yields CASSLRSGSGNTIYF.

This clone was recorded only once. This sequence joins TRBV4-1 and TRBJ2-3; 7 bases align to TRBD2. The CDR3 consists of 17 residues. Looked up from germline, CDR1 is MGHRA and CDR2 is YSYEKL. V lost 3 bases and J lost 4; bases outside the gene matches: 13. The CDR3, as DNA: TGCGCCAGCAGCCAGGGTCTTGCGCGGGAGATCTCAGATACGCAGTATTTT. Residues: CASSQGLAREISDTQYF.

The sample holds many counts of this clone. The chain recombines TRBV4-1 with TRBJ2-7, with D perhaps matching TRBD1 (6 bases). CDR3 length: 16 residues. Germline V gene data show CDR1 as MGHRA and CDR2 as YSYEKL. V was cut by 5 bases and J by 0 bases, with 17 bases left in between. CDR3 amino acids: CASSETTTGSSYEQYF. Written as DNA, the CDR3 is TGCGCCAGCAGCGAGACAACAACAGGGAGCTCCTACGAGCAGTACTTC.

This clone occurred a few times. The rearrangement joins TRBV10-3 to TRBJ2-7; the D is unclear. Looked up from germline, CDR1 is ENHRY and CDR2 is SYGVKD. Trimming took off 4 bases at V and 1 base at J, with 14 bases between the two ends. The CDR3 extends over 15 amino acids. For the CDR3, the DNA is TGTGCCATCAGTGGTGAGGCAGGATTTTCCTACGAGCAGTACTTC. Protein product: CAISGEAGFSYEQYF.

V is TRBV5-6 and J is TRBJ1-5, with D possibly being TRBD1 (5 bases). CDR3 size: 14 residues. The germline gives CDR1 SGHDT, CDR2 YYEEEE. V lost 0 bases to trimming and J lost 5 bases, with 9 bases between them. The CDR3 loop is CASSLAGRYQPQHF. In DNA, the CDR3 is TGTGCCAGCAGCTTGGCGGGACGCTATCAGCCCCAGCATTTT.

V is TRBV5-4 and J is TRBJ2-7; TRBD1 aligns across 8 bases. CDR3 length: 13 amino acids. With V trimmed by 4 bases and J by 6 bases, 6 bases remained unmatched. Germline V gene lookup returns CDR1 SGHNT and CDR2 YYREEE (reference sequence). CDR3 protein: CASSLDRAGEQYF. The CDR3 DNA reads as TGTGCCAGCAGCCTGGACAGGGCTGGCGAGCAGTACTTC.

This chain links TRBV7-9 with TRBJ1-3; D remains unclear. The CDR3 totals 19 residues. In germline, CDR1 is SEHNR, CDR2 FQNEAQ (reference sequence). With 1 base removed from V and 0 bases from J, the gap between germline ends came to 19 bases. DNA for the CDR3: TGTGCCAGCAGCTTAGGTACCAGCCTGGGGATGAGCTCTGGAAACACCATATATTTT. It specifies CASSLGTSLGMSSGNTIYF.

This clone appeared a single time. The J gene is TRBJ2-2, the V gene TRBV7-8; no clear D. Germline CDR1 reads SGHVS; CDR2 reads FQNEAQ. The CDR3 length is 15 residues. Between the trimmed V and J ends, which lost 5 bases and 0 bases, there was a span of 10 bases. The chain's CDR3 is CASSPLGANTGELFF. The DNA for the CDR3 is TGTGCCAGCAGCCCTCTTGGAGCGAACACCGGGGAGCTGTTTTTT.

This clone appeared a single time. This chain joins TRBV28 and TRBJ2-7; a possible D gene is TRBD1 (6 bases). There are 17 residues in the CDR3. V was cut by 2 bases and J by 2 bases, with 19 bases left in between. Germline values: CDR1 MDHEN, CDR2 SYDVKM. The CDR3 spells CASSLVGVGQTPYEQYF. CDR3 in DNA: TGTGCCAGCAGTTTAGTGGGTGTCGGACAGACCCCCTACGAGCAGTACTTC.

DNA of the CDR3: TGTGCCAGCAGCTTCGGCAGGGGCGGGCAAGAGACCCAGTACTTC. This encodes CASSFGRGGQETQYF. This chain links TRBV11-3 with TRBJ2-5; D may be TRBD1 (6 bases). The V gene lost 3 bases and the J gene lost 2 bases, with 13 bases spanning the gap. The CDR3 is 15 amino acids. CDR1 and CDR2 (germline): SGHNT, YENEEA.

This chain connects TRBV2 to TRBJ1-1, with TRBD1 as a possible D gene (6 bases). In germline, CDR1 is SNHLY, CDR2 FYNNEI. This CDR3 spans 14 amino acids. V gave up 6 bases and J gave up 5 bases, with 16 bases separating them. CDR3 residues: CASRLQGFRTEAFF. The CDR3 coding sequence is TGTGCCAGCAGGTTACAGGGCTTTAGAACTGAAGCTTTCTTT.

A single count supports this clone. The rearrangement uses TRBV19 and TRBJ1-1, with D maybe TRBD1 (6 bases). V lost 3 bases, J lost 2 bases, and 13 bases lay in between. Germline CDR1 reads LNHDA; CDR2 reads SQIVND (reference sequence). This CDR3 comprises 15 residues. This CDR3 is CASSIGRTVNTEAFF. Here the CDR3 DNA reads TGTGCCAGTAGTATCGGGAGGACAGTCAACACTGAAGCTTTCTTT. Together with reference TRBV19 and TRBJ1-1, the CDR3 gives the full variable domain: DGGITQSPKYLFRKEGQNVTLSCEQNLNHDAMYWYRQDPGQGLRLIYYSQIVNDFQKGDIAEGYSVSREKKESFPLTVTSAQKNPTAFYLCASSIGRTVNTEAFFGQGTRLTVV.

This clone was found a few times. The gene calls are TRBV29-1 and TRBJ2-7; TRBD1 agrees at 10 bases. The trim removed 3 bases at V and 13 bases at J, leaving 12 bases unmatched. Germline V gene data show CDR1 as SQVTM and CDR2 as ANQGSEA. This CDR3 region has 13 residues. The CDR3 sequence is CSVEGVIGTGVYF. The CDR3 nucleotides are TGCAGCGTTGAGGGGGTGATAGGGACAGGGGTATACTTC.

The CDR3 sequence is CASSSKTGWEQYF. The CDR3 DNA sequence: TGTGCCAGCTCTTCAAAGACAGGATGGGAGCAGTACTTC. J is TRBJ2-7 and V is TRBV18, with D possibly matching TRBD1 (6 bases). Trimming took off 6 bases at V and 7 bases at J, with 16 bases between the two ends. Germline loops: CDR1 KGHSH, CDR2 LQKENI. This CDR3 has 13 amino acids.

The chain combines TRBV6-6 with TRBJ1-5; TRBD1 is a possible D gene (6 bases). In germline, CDR1 is MNHNY, CDR2 SVGAGI (reference sequence). The CDR3 loop spans 13 amino acids. Trimming pared 2 bases from V and 8 bases from J, leaving 10 bases between. The CDR3 is CASSYDRPKPQHF. CDR3 in DNA: TGTGCCAGCAGTTACGACAGGCCCAAGCCCCAGCATTTT.